A selection of T cell receptor beta chains follows, all from one sample in a study of blood T cell repertoires in COVID-19. Profiled with immunoSEQ multiplex PCR; TCRdb holds only in-frame clones, not every one. This sample has 200,000 to 250,000 clones; roughly 88% occur once, and the top ten carry 15% to 20%. Sequencing was done on a sample of peripheral blood. Source of these receptors: a man in his forties or fifties with COVID-19, enrolled during active disease. Both conserved end residues are part of each CDR3.

V gene,J gene,CDR3 protein
TRBV10-1,TRBJ1-2,CASISLPGGPWGGYTF
TRBV19,TRBJ1-5,CASSATGGALNQPQHF
TRBV3-1/TRBV3-2,TRBJ1-3,CASSLGGIGNTIYF
TRBV5-1,TRBJ2-3,CATRAGGPPDTQYF
TRBV9,TRBJ2-1,CASSIRTSGRAGGNEQFF
TRBV27,TRBJ1-2,CASSLSTGVSYGYTF
TRBV7-9,TRBJ2-7,CASSESGMTGGAYEQYF
TRBV6-5,TRBJ1-2,CASSYDKPYNYGYTF
TRBV3-1/TRBV3-2,TRBJ1-5,CASSTGDPRSDQPQHF
TRBV9,TRBJ2-7,CASSPGTGSGTSGYEQYF
TRBV27,TRBJ2-7,CASSLSRGPYEQYF
TRBV19,TRBJ1-1,CASSMYGVNTEAFF
TRBV28,TRBJ1-1,CASSLLSPSEAFF
TRBV5-4,TRBJ1-1,CASKGRASTEAFF
TRBV7-7,TRBJ2-5,CASSNNRGETQYF
TRBV13,TRBJ2-1,CASSLGLAGGIYNEQFF
TRBV7-9,TRBJ1-6,CASSSDRIYSYNSPLHF
TRBV6-6,TRBJ2-7,CASSTRLGTGNEQYF
TRBV6-5,TRBJ1-6,CASTQEMRYNSPLHF
TRBV19,TRBJ2-7,CASSKEDRFYEQYF
TRBV2,TRBJ1-5,CASKVGTSDQPQHF
TRBV7-9,TRBJ2-2,CASSFPRPEGALNTGELFF
TRBV30,TRBJ2-1,CAWSALSGYNEQFF
TRBV5-4,TRBJ1-5,CASSSTSGGQMPSNQPQHF
TRBV27,TRBJ1-1,CASSLWGRGNTEAFF
TRBV24-1,TRBJ2-1,CATSDPSGSANEQFF
TRBV2,TRBJ2-7,CASRRDFSYEQYF
TRBV5-1,TRBJ2-5,CASSYRVAGVLETQYF
TRBV7-9,TRBJ1-3,CASSLAGHLRSGNTIYF
TRBV6-4,TRBJ2-2,CAAADSNTGELFF
TRBV5-4,TRBJ2-6,CASSHRVGTGGAGANVLTF
TRBV28,TRBJ2-3,CASTNGGDTQYF
TRBV9,TRBJ2-5,CASSPIPSGGGETQYF
TRBV7-8,TRBJ1-1,CASSNPGPEAFF
TRBV6-5,TRBJ1-1,CASSTTGMNTEAFF
TRBV15,TRBJ2-7,CATSRDFSRNNRVSEQYF
TRBV6-1,TRBJ1-4,CASSEIWGQGFEKLFF
TRBV9,TRBJ1-2,CASSDSSRDNYGYTF
TRBV20-1,TRBJ1-2,CSAPGVNGYTF
TRBV6-5,TRBJ2-5,CASSYSSAGNGETQYF